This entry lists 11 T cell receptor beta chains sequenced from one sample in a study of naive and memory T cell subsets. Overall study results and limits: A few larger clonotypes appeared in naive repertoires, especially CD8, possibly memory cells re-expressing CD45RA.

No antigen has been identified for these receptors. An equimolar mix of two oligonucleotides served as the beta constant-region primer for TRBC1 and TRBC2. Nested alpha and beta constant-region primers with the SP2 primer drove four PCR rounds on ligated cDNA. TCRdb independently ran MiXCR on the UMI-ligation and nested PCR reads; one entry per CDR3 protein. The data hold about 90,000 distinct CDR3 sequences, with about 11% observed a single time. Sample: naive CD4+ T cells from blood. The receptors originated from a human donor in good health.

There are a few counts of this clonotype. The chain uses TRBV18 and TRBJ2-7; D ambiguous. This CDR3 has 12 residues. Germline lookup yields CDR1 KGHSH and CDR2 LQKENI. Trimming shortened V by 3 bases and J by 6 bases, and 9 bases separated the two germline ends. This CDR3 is CASSPLSGEQYF. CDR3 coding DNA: TGTGCCAGCTCACCTCTTTCTGGCGAGCAGTACTTC.

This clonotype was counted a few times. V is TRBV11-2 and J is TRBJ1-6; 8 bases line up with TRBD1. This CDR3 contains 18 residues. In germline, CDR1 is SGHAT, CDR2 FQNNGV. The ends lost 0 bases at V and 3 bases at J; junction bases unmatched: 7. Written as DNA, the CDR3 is TGTGCCAGCAGCTTAGATCTGAGGACAGGGAGCTATAATTCACCCCTCCACTTT. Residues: CASSLDLRTGSYNSPLHF.

The CDR3 spells CATSGGKSLAYNEQFF. The CDR3 DNA is TGTGCCACCAGTGGAGGAAAGAGTCTCGCCTACAATGAGCAGTTCTTC. The V and J genes are TRBV24-1 and TRBJ2-1, with D unresolved. Germline-derived CDR1 and CDR2 are KGHDR and SFDVKD. This CDR3 is built from 16 residues. Trimming took off 5 bases at V and 2 bases at J, with 15 bases between the two ends.

CDR3 in DNA: TGTGCCAGCAGCCCGCGCGGGGCTAGCGCTGGGGCCAACGTCCTGACTTTC. Translating gives CASSPRGASAGANVLTF. J is TRBJ2-6 and V is TRBV7-2; a possible D gene is TRBD2 (6 bases). The CDR3 spans 17 residues. The ends were cut back, 5 bases at V and 2 bases at J, with 16 bases in the middle. CDR1 is SGHTA, CDR2 FQGNSA, per germline.

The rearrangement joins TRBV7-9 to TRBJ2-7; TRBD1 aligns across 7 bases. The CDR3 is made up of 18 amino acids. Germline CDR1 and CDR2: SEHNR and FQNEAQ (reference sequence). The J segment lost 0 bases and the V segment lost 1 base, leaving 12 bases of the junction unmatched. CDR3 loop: CASSLVGSRQGVSYEQYF. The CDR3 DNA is TGTGCCAGCAGCTTAGTGGGGAGTCGGCAGGGGGTCTCCTACGAGCAGTACTTC.

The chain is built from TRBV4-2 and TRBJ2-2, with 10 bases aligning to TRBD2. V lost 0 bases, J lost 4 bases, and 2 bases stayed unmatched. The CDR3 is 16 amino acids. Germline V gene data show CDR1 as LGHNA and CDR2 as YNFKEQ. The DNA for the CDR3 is TGTGCCAGCAGCCAAGATAGACTAGCGGGCACCGGGGAGCTGTTTTTT. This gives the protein CASSQDRLAGTGELFF.

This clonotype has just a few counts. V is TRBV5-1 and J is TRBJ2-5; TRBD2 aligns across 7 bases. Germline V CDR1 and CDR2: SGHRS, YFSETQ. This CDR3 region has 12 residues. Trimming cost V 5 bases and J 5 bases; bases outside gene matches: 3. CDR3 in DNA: TGCGCCAGCAGGTCGGGAGGCGAGACCCAGTACTTC. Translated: CASRSGGETQYF.

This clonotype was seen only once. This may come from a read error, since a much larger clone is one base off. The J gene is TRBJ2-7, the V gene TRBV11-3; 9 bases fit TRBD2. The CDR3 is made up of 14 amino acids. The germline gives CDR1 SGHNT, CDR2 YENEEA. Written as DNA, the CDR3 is TGTGCCAGCAGCTTCCTAGCGGGAACCTACGAGCAGAACTTC. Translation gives CASSFLAGTYEQNF.

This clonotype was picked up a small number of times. CDR3 in amino acids: CASSPRGVGELFF. In DNA, the CDR3 is TGTGCCAGCAGTCCCCGGGGGGTCGGGGAGCTGTTTTTT. This chain joins TRBV12-3 or TRBV12-4 and TRBJ2-2, with 7 positions matching TRBD2. Trimming took 5 bases from V and 7 from J; bases not matched to a gene: 4. The CDR3 has 13 residues.

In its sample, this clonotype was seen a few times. The CDR3 reads CASSGMNTEAFF. The CDR3 DNA sequence: TGTGCCAGTAGCGGGATGAACACTGAAGCTTTCTTT. The V and J genes are TRBV27 and TRBJ1-1; D uncertain. The CDR3 has 12 residues. The V gene lost 9 bases and the J gene lost 0 bases, with 8 bases spanning the gap. Germline V gives CDR1 MNHEY, CDR2 SMNVEV (reference sequence).

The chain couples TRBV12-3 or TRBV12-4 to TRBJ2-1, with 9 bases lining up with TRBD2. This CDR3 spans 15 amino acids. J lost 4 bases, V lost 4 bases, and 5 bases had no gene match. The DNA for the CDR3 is TGTGCCAGCAGTTCGCGGGGGGGTACTTACAATGAGCAGTTCTTC. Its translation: CASSSRGGTYNEQFF.